This is a list of T cell receptor beta chains from one sample in a study of cytomegalovirus exposure and HLA in healthy donors. Libraries were prepared by immunoSEQ multiplex PCR; TCRdb keeps only in-frame clonotypes and omits some of them. Counted here are about 190,000 clones, less than 85% occurring once; the ten biggest clones make up approximately 4.8%. The specimen was PBMCs. The receptors here all came from a man aged 30 to 45 in good health and CMV-seropositive. Each CDR3 is given with its conserved first and last residue. A D gene is named only where the DNA matches it firmly. Clone size, where shown, is once, few, many, or a class for clones that have expanded.

TRBV7-2	15	.	TRBD1	TRBJ1-5	TGTGCCAGCAGCGCAGACAGGGGCGCGGGACAGCCCCAGCATTTT	CASSADRGAGQPQHF
TRBV28	13	.	.	TRBJ1-1	TGTGCCAGCAGTTTAGGGGGCGTCGCTGAAGCTTTCTTT	CASSLGGVAEAFF
TRBV2	14	.	TRBD1	TRBJ1-1	TGTGCCAGCAGTGAAGTGACAGGGGTCACTGAAGCTTTCTTT	CASSEVTGVTEAFF
TRBV4-2	15	.	.	TRBJ2-3	TGTGCCTCAGCGACGGAGGGGTATTTTACAGATACGCAGTATTTT	CASATEGYFTDTQYF
TRBV9	14	.	.	TRBJ1-1	TGTGCCAGCAGCGTACTAGGGGCTGGGACTGAAGCTTTCTTT	CASSVLGAGTEAFF
TRBV11-2	15	.	.	TRBJ1-2	TGTGCCAGCAGCTTAGTCCGGACAGACCACTATGGCTACACCTTC	CASSLVRTDHYGYTF
TRBV6-4	13	.	.	TRBJ1-6	TGTGCCAGCAGTGACTCCTCGGGTTCACCCCTCCACTTT	CASSDSSGSPLHF
TRBV5-1	19	.	.	TRBJ2-6	TGCGCCAGCAGCTTGGCACGCAGGGCAGGGGCCTCTGGGGCCAACGTCCTGACTTTC	CASSLARRAGASGANVLTF
TRBV7-9	15	.	TRBD1	TRBJ2-7	TGTTCCAGCAGCTTAGCAGGGGGCGCGGATTACGAGCAGTACTTC	CSSSLAGGADYEQYF
TRBV7-9	14	.	.	TRBJ1-2	TGTGCCAGCAGCTACGGGGCAGGGGCGGCGGGCTACACCTTC	CASSYGAGAAGYTF
TRBV15	15	.	.	TRBJ2-7	TGTGCCACCAGCAGAGAACAGGGTGGGGCCTACGAGCAGTACTTC	CATSREQGGAYEQYF
TRBV5-4	15	few	TRBD1	TRBJ2-5	TGTGCCAGCAGCCCCCCCGGGACAGGGAGAGAGACCCAGTACTTC	CASSPPGTGRETQYF
TRBV6-1	17	.	.	TRBJ1-6	TGTGCCAGCAGTGGAATAACAGGGTCCGCCTATAATTCACCCCTCCACTTT	CASSGITGSAYNSPLHF
TRBV7-2	16	.	.	TRBJ1-5	TGTGCCAGCAGCTTAGTAATAAGGGGCTCGGGTCAGCCCCAGCATTTT	CASSLVIRGSGQPQHF
TRBV11-2	13	.	TRBD1	TRBJ1-1	TGTGCCAGCAGCTTAGTCAGGGGGACTGAAGCTTTCTTT	CASSLVRGTEAFF
TRBV6-5	14	.	TRBD1	TRBJ2-7	TGTGCCAGCAGTCTCGGACAGGGGGCTCGGGAGCAGTACTTC	CASSLGQGAREQYF
TRBV10-1	15	few	.	TRBJ2-4	TGCGCCAGCAGTGAGTCGAGTCTAGCCAAAAACATTCAGTACTTC	CASSESSLAKNIQYF
TRBV9	13	.	TRBD1	TRBJ1-1	TGTGCCAGCAACAAGGGGGCGAACACTGAAGCTTTCTTT	CASNKGANTEAFF
TRBV7-9	16	.	.	TRBJ1-1	TGTGCCAGCAGCTTAGCACCAACATTTACAGGTACTGAAGCTTTCTTT	CASSLAPTFTGTEAFF
TRBV7-2	13	.	.	TRBJ1-1	TGTGCCAGCAGCCGACAAGGGAACACTGAAGCTTTCTTT	CASSRQGNTEAFF
TRBV10-3	11	.	.	TRBJ2-2	TGTGCCATCAGCCTCACCGGGGAGCTGTTTTTT	CAISLTGELFF
TRBV18	15	.	.	TRBJ2-5	TGTGCCAGCTCACGGGCGTCCAGCCTCCAAGAGACCCAGTACTTC	CASSRASSLQETQYF
TRBV5-1	15	.	.	TRBJ1-1	TGCGCCAGCAGCCTACTAGGACAGATGAACACTGAAGCTTTCTTT	CASSLLGQMNTEAFF
TRBV4-1	18	.	TRBD1	TRBJ2-1	TGCGCCAGCAGCCAAGATTCCCGGGGACAGGGAATCTACAATGAGCAGTTCTTC	CASSQDSRGQGIYNEQFF
TRBV5-6	14	.	.	TRBJ2-7	TGTGCCAGCAGCTTCTATGGAGAGATCTACGAGCAGTACTTC	CASSFYGEIYEQYF
TRBV7-3	12	.	.	TRBJ2-7	TGTGCCAGCAGCCCCAATCACAACGAGCAGTACTTC	CASSPNHNEQYF
TRBV4-2	18	.	TRBD2	TRBJ2-5	TGTGCCAGCAGCCAAGAGGGGCCTAGCGGGGGGGCCGGAGAGACCCAGTACTTC	CASSQEGPSGGAGETQYF
TRBV4-2	14	.	.	TRBJ2-5	TGTGCCAGCAGCCAAGAACGGACAGCGGAGACCCAGTACTTC	CASSQERTAETQYF
TRBV10-3	15	.	TRBD1	TRBJ1-1	TGTGCCATCAGTGGTGGACAGGCGACGAACACTGAAGCTTTCTTT	CAISGGQATNTEAFF
TRBV4-2	14	few	.	TRBJ2-4	TGTGCCAGCAACCGTGGGGGAGGCCAAAACATTCAGTACTTC	CASNRGGGQNIQYF
TRBV29-1	15	.	TRBD1	TRBJ2-7	TGCAGCGTTGAGGGTAGTGGGGACAGGGACTACGAGCAGTACTTC	CSVEGSGDRDYEQYF
TRBV5-5	16	.	TRBD1	TRBJ2-3	TGTGCCAGCAGCTTAGGGACAGGGAGCAGTGGGGATACGCAGTATTTT	CASSLGTGSSGDTQYF
TRBV11-2	13	.	TRBD1	TRBJ1-5	TGTGCCAGCAGCCAGGGGGCCCTGGGGCCCCAGCATTTT	CASSQGALGPQHF
TRBV11-2	16	.	TRBD2	TRBJ2-7	TGTGCCAGCAGCTTAGTCCCCGGGACTACTTCCTACGAGCAGTACTTC	CASSLVPGTTSYEQYF
TRBV28	15	.	.	TRBJ1-5	TGTGCCAGCAGCGCTCAACCCGGCGGTGTTCAGCCCCAGCATTTT	CASSAQPGGVQPQHF
TRBV9	15	.	.	TRBJ2-5	TGTGCCAGCAGCGTAGCCGGGGGAAACCAAGAGACCCAGTACTTC	CASSVAGGNQETQYF
TRBV7-3	15	.	.	TRBJ2-7	TGTGCCAGCAGCTTAGGGGCAGGGAAGGCCTACGAGCAGTACTTC	CASSLGAGKAYEQYF
TRBV18	19	.	TRBD1	TRBJ2-6	TGTGCCAGCTCACCGGTTCCGGGACAGGGTGGCTCTGGGGCCAACGTCCTGACTTTC	CASSPVPGQGGSGANVLTF
TRBV27	14	.	TRBD1	TRBJ1-1	TGTGCCAGCAGTTTAGCAGGGGGTATCGCTGAAGCTTTCTTT	CASSLAGGIAEAFF
TRBV19	15	.	TRBD1	TRBJ2-1	TGTGCCAGTAGTATACCCGACAGGGTATACGATGAGCAGTTCTTC	CASSIPDRVYDEQFF
TRBV10-3	12	once	.	TRBJ2-3	TGTGCCATCCAAGGGGGCACAGATACGCAGTATTTT	CAIQGGTDTQYF
TRBV6-1	14	few	.	TRBJ1-5	TGTGCCAGCAGAGACGACAGCCGCAATCAGCCCCAGCATTTT	CASRDDSRNQPQHF
TRBV15	15	.	TRBD1	TRBJ1-6	TGTGCCACCAGCAGAGGTGACAGGGCTAATTCACCCCTCCACTTT	CATSRGDRANSPLHF
TRBV5-8	15	few	.	TRBJ2-1	TGTGCCAGCAGCTTGGATCCGGGAACCTACAATGAGCAGTTCTTC	CASSLDPGTYNEQFF
TRBV5-4	14	.	TRBD1	TRBJ1-6	TGTGCCAGCACACGACAGGGGGATAATTCACCCCTCCACTTT	CASTRQGDNSPLHF
TRBV4-3	18	.	.	TRBJ2-6	TGCGCCAGCAGCCAAGAGGTAGCGGTTTACTCTGGGGCCAACGTCCTGACTTTC	CASSQEVAVYSGANVLTF
TRBV9	13	.	TRBD2	TRBJ2-5	TGTGCCAGCAGCGTGGGACTAGCAGAGACCCAGTACTTC	CASSVGLAETQYF